This T cell receptor beta chain appears in the sequencing data of a study of metastatic and nonmetastatic thyroid tumors. Study-wide context: From malignant and benign thyroid patients, repertoires in blood and in tumor or nodule tissue were compared.

Per the germline V gene, CDR1 is SGHDN and CDR2 is FVKESK. Trimming took 1 base from V and 5 from J, leaving 14 bases between them. The CDR3 covers 16 residues. Source study methods: The study's classifier, a distant-metastasis tool for papillary thyroid cancer, was built using CDR3 differences across clinicopathological groups. TCRdb re-called the PCR reads through MiXCR. TCRdb, not the original authors, processed these V and J calls. The sample contains about 30,000 clones, approximately 25% of which appear only once. This clone occurred many times. Its cognate antigen is unknown. Patients had received no treatment of any kind before thyroid surgery. Study findings and constraints: Compared with benign nodules, malignant thyroid tumors were reported to have significantly higher TCR beta diversity in both blood and tumor.

The sequencing sample was made of blood. This clonotype originated in a female donor with papillary thyroid cancer or a benign thyroid nodule (not recorded which). Some clones in this sample may be carry-over from other donors' samples. V gene TRBV14 combines with J gene TRBJ1-4, with a possible D match to TRBD1 (6 bases). The CDR3 bases are TGTGCCAGCAGCCAAGTTCGTCTGGGGGCAAATGAAAAACTGTTTTTT. Translation gives CASSQVRLGANEKLFF.